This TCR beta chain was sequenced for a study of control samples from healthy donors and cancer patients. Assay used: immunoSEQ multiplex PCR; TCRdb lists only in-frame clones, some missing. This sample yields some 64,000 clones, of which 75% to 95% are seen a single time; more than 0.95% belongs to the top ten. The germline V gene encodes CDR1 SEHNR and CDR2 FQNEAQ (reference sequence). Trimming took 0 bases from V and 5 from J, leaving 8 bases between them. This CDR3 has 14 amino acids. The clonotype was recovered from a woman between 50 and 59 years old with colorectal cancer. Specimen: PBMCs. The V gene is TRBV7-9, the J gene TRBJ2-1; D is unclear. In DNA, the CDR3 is TGTGCCAGCAGCTTAGCAGGGATTAACAATGAGCAGTTCTTC. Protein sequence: CASSLAGINNEQFF.